Listed below are T cell receptor beta chains from one sample, sequenced in a study of T cell repertoires in cytomegalovirus infection. MiXCR, applied by TCRdb to the reads, yields one record per CDR3 protein. The top ten clones hold more than 15% of a sample with some 150,000 distinct CDR3 sequences, approximately 5.9% of them seen once. Sequencing was performed on PBMCs. These receptors came from a human donor in good health (CMV status not recorded). Some clones in this sample may be carry-over from other donors' samples. The CDR3 runs from the conserved cysteine through the conserved F or W. The order of the fields is CDR3 protein, CDR3 DNA, clone size, J gene, D gene, V gene. A D gene is named only where the DNA matches it firmly. Clone sizes are given selectively: once, few, many, or a class where the clone is expanded.

CDR3 protein: CASRPAGTGYEQYF
CDR3 DNA: TGTGCCAGCAGGCCCGCCGGGACAGGGTACGAGCAGTACTTC
clone size: many
J gene: TRBJ2-7
D gene: TRBD1
V gene: TRBV28

CDR3 protein: CASSTYPGQGNTEAFF
CDR3 DNA: TGTGCCAGCTCAACGTACCCCGGACAGGGAAACACTGAAGCTTTCTTT
clone size: -
J gene: TRBJ1-1
D gene: TRBD1
V gene: TRBV18

CDR3 protein: CASSPPGLISSPLHF
CDR3 DNA: TGTGCCAGCAGCCCCCCGGGCCTAATAAGTTCACCCCTCCACTTT
clone size: many
J gene: TRBJ1-6
D gene: -
V gene: TRBV11-2

CDR3 protein: CASSRGDPSGGAWEQYF
CDR3 DNA: TGTGCCAGCAGCCGTGGCGACCCCAGCGGGGGGGCCTGGGAGCAGTACTTC
clone size: many
J gene: TRBJ2-7
D gene: TRBD2
V gene: TRBV7-2

CDR3 protein: CASSLGPGTVSYEQYF
CDR3 DNA: TGTGCCAGCAGCTTAGGGCCCGGGACAGTTTCCTACGAGCAGTACTTC
clone size: many
J gene: TRBJ2-7
D gene: TRBD1
V gene: TRBV7-2

CDR3 protein: CASSPPPGQPNEQFF
CDR3 DNA: TGTGCCAGCAGTCCCCCCCCGGGACAGCCCAATGAGCAGTTCTTC
clone size: -
J gene: TRBJ2-1
D gene: TRBD1
V gene: TRBV28

CDR3 protein: CASSLQLAGGGEQFF
CDR3 DNA: TGTGCCAGCAGCTTACAACTAGCGGGGGGGGGTGAGCAGTTCTTC
clone size: many
J gene: TRBJ2-1
D gene: TRBD2
V gene: TRBV7-2

CDR3 protein: CASRMLLGNQPQHF
CDR3 DNA: TGTGCCAGTCGGATGCTTTTGGGCAATCAGCCCCAGCATTTT
clone size: many
J gene: TRBJ1-5
D gene: -
V gene: TRBV19

CDR3 protein: CSAKTFDGNQPQHF
CDR3 DNA: TGCAGTGCTAAAACCTTTGATGGCAATCAGCCCCAGCATTTT
clone size: many
J gene: TRBJ1-5
D gene: -
V gene: TRBV20-1

CDR3 protein: CATSRALTGNTEAFF
CDR3 DNA: TGTGCCACCAGCAGGGCCCTGACAGGGAACACTGAAGCTTTCTTT
clone size: many
J gene: TRBJ1-1
D gene: -
V gene: TRBV15

CDR3 protein: CASSLFSQATEAFF
CDR3 DNA: TGTGCCAGCAGTTTATTTAGCCAGGCCACTGAAGCTTTCTTT
clone size: few
J gene: TRBJ1-1
D gene: -
V gene: TRBV12-3/TRBV12-4

CDR3 protein: CSASTGTLGEKLFF
CDR3 DNA: TGCAGTGCTAGCACCGGGACACTTGGGGAAAAACTGTTTTTT
clone size: -
J gene: TRBJ1-4
D gene: -
V gene: TRBV20-1

CDR3 protein: CASSQFGYEQYF
CDR3 DNA: TGTGCCAGCAGTCAGTTTGGTTACGAGCAGTACTTC
clone size: many
J gene: TRBJ2-7
D gene: -
V gene: TRBV7-8

CDR3 protein: CASSLKGPGQGVYGYTF
CDR3 DNA: TGTGCCAGCAGCTTAAAGGGGCCCGGACAGGGCGTCTATGGCTACACCTTC
clone size: many
J gene: TRBJ1-2
D gene: TRBD1
V gene: TRBV7-6

CDR3 protein: CAWSVYGTQSSYNEQIF
CDR3 DNA: TGTGCCTGGAGTGTATACGGAACCCAAAGCTCCTACAATGAGCAGATCTTC
clone size: -
J gene: TRBJ2-1
D gene: -
V gene: TRBV30

CDR3 protein: CATRYSGGPFGPQHF
CDR3 DNA: TGTGCCACCAGGTATTCGGGGGGGCCTTTTGGACCCCAGCATTTT
clone size: few
J gene: TRBJ1-5
D gene: -
V gene: TRBV10-3

CDR3 protein: CASGFQSSTGAEFF
CDR3 DNA: TGTGCCAGCGGATTCCAATCCTCCACAGGGGCGGAGTTCTTC
clone size: many
J gene: TRBJ2-1
D gene: TRBD1
V gene: TRBV12-3/TRBV12-4

CDR3 protein: CSVVAGRYEQYF
CDR3 DNA: TGCAGCGTTGTGGCAGGGCGCTACGAGCAGTACTTC
clone size: many
J gene: TRBJ2-7
D gene: -
V gene: TRBV29-1

CDR3 protein: CASSLVPSGGLSSYNEQFF
CDR3 DNA: TGTGCCAGCAGCTTAGTCCCTAGCGGGGGCCTTAGCTCCTACAATGAGCAGTTCTTC
clone size: many
J gene: TRBJ2-1
D gene: TRBD2
V gene: TRBV7-6

CDR3 protein: CASSQGQGGGYTF
CDR3 DNA: TGTGCCAGCAGCCAGGGACAGGGCGGAGGCTACACCTTC
clone size: many
J gene: TRBJ1-2
D gene: TRBD1
V gene: TRBV14

CDR3 protein: CASSFSGMNTEAFF
CDR3 DNA: TGTGCCAGCAGCTTTTCAGGGATGAACACTGAAGCTTTCTTT
clone size: medium-sized
J gene: TRBJ1-1
D gene: -
V gene: TRBV7-2

CDR3 protein: CASTARGGAPYNEQFF
CDR3 DNA: TGTGCCAGCACCGCCCGCGGGGGGGCCCCCTACAATGAGCAGTTCTTC
clone size: many
J gene: TRBJ2-1
D gene: TRBD2
V gene: TRBV7-9

CDR3 protein: CSVGQSYNEQFF
CDR3 DNA: TGCAGCGTGGGACAGAGCTACAATGAGCAGTTCTTC
clone size: -
J gene: TRBJ2-1
D gene: TRBD1
V gene: TRBV29-1

CDR3 protein: CASSLLPYEQYF
CDR3 DNA: TGTGCCAGCAGTTTATTGCCCTACGAGCAGTACTTC
clone size: many
J gene: TRBJ2-7
D gene: -
V gene: TRBV28

CDR3 protein: CASSLLVNTEAFF
CDR3 DNA: TGTGCCAGCAGCCTCTTGGTGAACACTGAAGCTTTCTTT
clone size: many
J gene: TRBJ1-1
D gene: -
V gene: TRBV12-3/TRBV12-4

CDR3 protein: CASSLGQVSTDTQYF
CDR3 DNA: TGTGCCAGCAGTCTGGGACAGGTTAGCACAGATACGCAGTATTTT
clone size: many
J gene: TRBJ2-3
D gene: TRBD1
V gene: TRBV2

CDR3 protein: CASSFAPRNTEAFF
CDR3 DNA: TGTGCCAGCAGTTTCGCCCCACGCAACACTGAAGCTTTCTTT
clone size: many
J gene: TRBJ1-1
D gene: -
V gene: TRBV6-5

CDR3 protein: CASSPGLRQTNTGELFF
CDR3 DNA: TGCGCCAGCAGCCCGGGATTAAGACAGACGAACACCGGGGAGCTGTTTTTT
clone size: many
J gene: TRBJ2-2
D gene: -
V gene: TRBV5-1

CDR3 protein: CASSPGQGERYGYTF
CDR3 DNA: TGTGCCAGCAGCCCGGGACAGGGGGAGCGCTATGGCTACACCTTC
clone size: many
J gene: TRBJ1-2
D gene: TRBD1
V gene: TRBV5-4

CDR3 protein: CSARALAVTGELFF
CDR3 DNA: TGCAGTGCTAGAGCGCTAGCGGTGACCGGGGAGCTGTTTTTT
clone size: many
J gene: TRBJ2-2
D gene: TRBD2
V gene: TRBV20-1